Below are 3 T cell receptor beta chains sequenced from a single sample in a study of cytomegalovirus exposure and HLA in healthy donors. Primers for the PCR totalled 60 Vbeta and 13 Jbeta. The repertoire was sequenced with immunoSEQ multiplex PCR; TCRdb's copy has only in-frame clones and lacks some. The table has 150,000 to 170,000 clones, under 85% seen once; the top ten hold 2.8%. Sequenced input: PBMCs. Receptors originate from a man younger than 35 in good health and CMV-seronegative.

V is TRBV13 and J is TRBJ2-3, with a weak D call TRBD2 (7 bases). Deletions cut 2 bases from V and 2 bases from J, with 11 bases between. The CDR3 is 15 amino acids. Germline V CDR1 and CDR2: PRHDT, FYEKMQ (reference sequence). CDR3 nucleotides: TGTGCCAGCAGCTTAAGGGGGACTACCACAGATACGCAGTATTTT. Amino acids: CASSLRGTTTDTQYF.

This clone has a single count. V and J are TRBV29-1 and TRBJ2-3, with TRBD1 matching 8 bases. Germline values: CDR1 SQVTM, CDR2 ANQGSEA. V was clipped by 6 bases and J by 2 bases; unmatched bases: 7. The CDR3 covers 14 residues. The DNA of the CDR3 is TGCAGCGTCTGGACAGGGAAAATCACAGATACGCAGTATTTT. It translates to CSVWTGKITDTQYF.

Here the CDR3 reads CASRRRTGGSYEQYF. The CDR3 DNA reads TGTGCCAGCAGACGACGGACAGGGGGCTCCTACGAGCAGTACTTC. This chain uses TRBV6-5 with TRBJ2-7; TRBD1 aligns across 10 bases. Trimming at V came to 6 bases and at J to 0 bases, leaving 5 bases not matched to a gene. Looked up from germline, CDR1 is MNHEY and CDR2 is SVGAGI. CDR3 length: 15 amino acids.